This record concerns one TCR beta chain sequence. Sequenced by immunoSEQ multiplex PCR; TCRdb stores in-frame clones only, minus some. The sample lists roughly 55,000 clones, roughly 95% occurring once. The length of the CDR3 is 16 residues. Germline CDR1 LNHDA, CDR2 SQIVND (reference sequence). Trimming left V 6 bases short and J 1 base short, with 16 bases between. The entry originates in a study of control samples from healthy donors and cancer patients. The TCR originated in a woman under 30 in good health. Input material: blood. The V call is TRBV19, the J call TRBJ2-1; the D gene is possibly TRBD2 (5 bases). The CDR3 nucleotides read TGTGCCAGTAGCCACCCAGCGGCTTCTTCCTACAATGAGCAGTTCTTC. Protein sequence: CASSHPAASSYNEQFF.